This T cell receptor beta chain is from a study of T-cell memory formation after mild COVID-19. General study findings and limits: Of the contracting clones, CD4+ ones lay mainly in CM and EM, and CD8+ ones in EMRA. Pre-infection memory harbored some responding clones, suggesting cross-reactive memory joined.

UMIs and sample barcodes were carried by the TCR alpha and TCR beta cDNA libraries that 5'RACE produced using constant-segment primers. One entry per CDR3 protein, called by TCRdb with MiXCR from the 5' RACE reads. The sample holds about 450,000 distinct CDR3 sequences, about 22% seen once. This clonotype was found a few times. Its target is not known. The J segment lost 6 bases and the V segment lost 9 bases, leaving 13 bases of the junction unmatched. Germline CDR1 reads LNHDA; CDR2 reads SQIVND (reference sequence). CDR3 length: 15 amino acids. J is TRBJ2-3 and V is TRBV19; 9 positions agree with TRBD1. What was sequenced was PBMCs or a T cell subset sorted from them (not recorded which). The source of this sequence is an adult woman who had mild COVID-19 (a few samples of this study predate the infection). Cell type and time point are not known. CDR3 nucleotide sequence: TGTGCCAGCGCACCAGGGGGACAGGGCCGGGATACGCAGTATTTT. Its protein is CASAPGGQGRDTQYF.